A selection of T cell receptor beta chains follows, all from one sample in a study of blood T cell repertoires in COVID-19. Sequencing used immunoSEQ multiplex PCR; TCRdb keeps in-frame clones, though not all of them. This table has about 180,000 clones, approximately 85% appearing once. Sequencing was done on a sample of peripheral blood. These receptors were taken from a man older than 75 with COVID-19, enrolled during active disease. Both conserved end residues are part of each CDR3. A D gene is named only where the DNA matches it firmly. Only part of the rows carry a size: once, few, many, or a class if the clone is expanded.

>once|TRBV7-3|TRBJ2-7|-
TGTGCCAGCAGCCCACTATCCTACGAGCAGTACTTC
CASSPLSYEQYF
>-|TRBV13|TRBJ2-5|TRBD2
TGTGCCAGCAGCTTAGGGGGAGGGAGGAGAGAGACCCAGTACTTC
CASSLGGGRRETQYF
>-|TRBV20-1|TRBJ2-3|-
TGCAGTGCTAGTGACAGACGGGGCGGGGTCACAGATACGCAGTATTTT
CSASDRRGGVTDTQYF
>-|TRBV10-3|TRBJ1-1|-
TGTGCCATCACAACCGGCGGGACGAACACTGAAGCTTTCTTT
CAITTGGTNTEAFF
>-|TRBV19|TRBJ2-2|-
TGTGCCAGTAGTATCGTCAGGAACACCGGGGAGCTGTTTTTT
CASSIVRNTGELFF
>few|TRBV6-1|TRBJ2-3|-
TGTGCCAGCAGTGAGGCCGAGGGTACAGATACGCAGTATTTT
CASSEAEGTDTQYF
>once|TRBV4-2|TRBJ2-6|TRBD2
TGTGCCAGCAGCCAGCCTAGCGGGGGGGCCGCCTCTGGGGCCAACGTCCTGACTTTC
CASSQPSGGAASGANVLTF
>-|TRBV19|TRBJ1-2|TRBD1
TGTGCCAGTAGTACCCGACAGGGGCTCTATGGCTACACCTTC
CASSTRQGLYGYTF
>few|TRBV5-4|TRBJ1-1|-
TGTGCCAGCAGACTCGACAGGAACACTGAAGCTTTCTTT
CASRLDRNTEAFF
>-|TRBV7-3|TRBJ2-7|-
TGTGCCAGCAGCCTCGGGATGACCTCGGGGGAGCAGTACTTC
CASSLGMTSGEQYF
>-|TRBV7-9|TRBJ2-1|TRBD2
TGTGCCAGCAGCCTTGAGCGGGGGCGGGACGAGGAGCAGTTCTTC
CASSLERGRDEEQFF
>-|TRBV9|TRBJ2-3|-
TGTGCCAGCAGCGTAGTTTCCGGCACAGATACGCAGTATTTT
CASSVVSGTDTQYF
>-|TRBV7-6|TRBJ1-1|-
TGTGCCAGCAGCTTAACGGACAGTAACACTGAAGCTTTCTTT
CASSLTDSNTEAFF
>-|TRBV29-1|TRBJ1-4|TRBD1
TGCAGCGTTCTGGGACAGGGTTCTGAAAAACTGTTTTTT
CSVLGQGSEKLFF
>-|TRBV2|TRBJ1-4|TRBD1
TGTGCCAGCAGCCGACAGGGGGTATTAGTGGATGAAAAACTGTTTTTT
CASSRQGVLVDEKLFF
>-|TRBV5-4|TRBJ2-1|TRBD1
TGTGCCAGCAGCTTGGCCAGGGGGAGCTCCTACAATGAGCAGTTCTTC
CASSLARGSSYNEQFF
>-|TRBV7-3|TRBJ2-1|-
TGTGCCAGCAGCTTGTCAGGCAGGGCGGTTCGCTTTTCTTACAATGAGCAGTTCTTC
CASSLSGRAVRFSYNEQFF
>-|TRBV6-6|TRBJ1-4|-
TGTGCCAGCAGTAAAGACAGGCTTAATGAAAAACTGTTTTTT
CASSKDRLNEKLFF
>once|TRBV12-3/TRBV12-4|TRBJ1-1|TRBD1
TGTGCCAGCAGTTTAGACAGGGGAGCTTTCTTT
CASSLDRGAFF
>-|TRBV28|TRBJ1-5|-
TGTGCCAGCAGCGGGGGGTTCGGGACCCAGCATTTT
CASSGGFGTQHF
>-|TRBV3-1/TRBV3-2|TRBJ1-2|TRBD1
TGTGCCAGCAGCCAGCTGGACAGGGCAGCGAATGGCTACACCTTC
CASSQLDRAANGYTF
>-|TRBV28|TRBJ1-5|-
TGTGCCAGCAGTGGGACATCAGGCCCCAATCAGCCCCAGCATTTT
CASSGTSGPNQPQHF
>-|TRBV5-5|TRBJ2-7|-
TGTGCCAGCAGCTTGGGCCAGGGCCTCTCCTACGAGCAGTACTTC
CASSLGQGLSYEQYF
>-|TRBV15|TRBJ1-6|-
TGTGCCACCAGCAGAGATGGGAGGACTAATTCACCCCTCCACTTT
CATSRDGRTNSPLHF
>-|TRBV28|TRBJ1-4|TRBD1
TGTGCCAGCAGTTTATTTGGGGACAGTGAAAAACTGTTTTTT
CASSLFGDSEKLFF
>-|TRBV5-5|TRBJ1-3|-
TGTGCCAGCAGCCCCACGGGGAGAGGAAACACCATATATTTT
CASSPTGRGNTIYF
>few|TRBV12-5|TRBJ2-1|TRBD2
TGTGCTAGTGGCTCCCCTGGAGCGGGGATCTACAATGAGCAGTTCTTC
CASGSPGAGIYNEQFF
>-|TRBV10-3|TRBJ1-2|-
TGTGCCATCAGGAACGTAGGCGCGTTAGGGGGTGGCTACACCTTC
CAIRNVGALGGGYTF
>-|TRBV28|TRBJ2-1|TRBD1
TGTGCCAGCAGTTTATGGGGACAGGGGACGGATGAGCAGTTCTTC
CASSLWGQGTDEQFF
>-|TRBV7-7|TRBJ2-2|TRBD1
TGTGCCAGCAGCTTAGTGACAGGGTCCGGGGAGCTGTTTTTT
CASSLVTGSGELFF
>-|TRBV7-3|TRBJ2-2|-
TGTGCCAGCAGCCTGAGGGGGGGTGCGAACACCGGGGAGCTGTTTTTT
CASSLRGGANTGELFF
>-|TRBV4-2|TRBJ2-3|TRBD1
TGTGCCAGCAGCCGGCAGGGGACAGGGGTAACAGATACGCAGTATTTT
CASSRQGTGVTDTQYF
>-|TRBV5-8|TRBJ1-5|-
TGTGCCAGCAGCTTGGAAGGAGGGAGGTACAATCAGCCCCAGCATTTT
CASSLEGGRYNQPQHF
>-|TRBV10-3|TRBJ1-5|-
TGTGCCATCAGACCGGACAGCTCTAGCAATCAGCCCCAGCATTTT
CAIRPDSSSNQPQHF
>once|TRBV18|TRBJ1-1|-
TGTGCCAGCTCACCGGGGAGGGGAGCTGAAGCTTTCTTT
CASSPGRGAEAFF
>-|TRBV5-4|TRBJ1-1|TRBD1
TGTGCCAGCAGCTCGATCCTAGGGACAGGGGCTGAAGCTTTCTTT
CASSSILGTGAEAFF
>-|TRBV28|TRBJ2-5|-
TGTGCCAGCTCGCAAGAGACCCAGTACTTC
CASSQETQYF
>-|TRBV7-9|TRBJ2-3|-
TGTGCCAGCATCCAGGGGACGGGGAGCACAGATACGCAGTATTTT
CASIQGTGSTDTQYF
>once|TRBV28|TRBJ1-2|-
TGTGCCAGCAGTTCAGGGCGGTATGGCTACACCTTC
CASSSGRYGYTF
>once|TRBV11-3|TRBJ1-1|-
TGTGCCAGCAGCCGGACAGTTAACACTGAAGCTTTCTTT
CASSRTVNTEAFF
>-|TRBV7-3|TRBJ2-6|-
TGTGCCAGCAGCTTAACCTTCTCTGGGGCCAACGTCCTGACTTTC
CASSLTFSGANVLTF
>-|TRBV3-1/TRBV3-2|TRBJ1-2|-
TGTGCCAGCAGCCAAGATACGGGGGGCGGCTATGGCTACACCTTC
CASSQDTGGGYGYTF
>-|TRBV6-5|TRBJ2-5|-
TGTGCCAGCAGGCGGGACGGGTCGGAGACCCAGTACTTC
CASRRDGSETQYF
>-|TRBV2|TRBJ2-7|-
TGTGCCAGCTCACTAGGTCTTCTTTACGAGCAGTACTTC
CASSLGLLYEQYF
>-|TRBV15|TRBJ1-4|TRBD1
TGTGCCACCAGCAGAGGGCAGGGGGCGAGTGAAAAACTGTTTTTT
CATSRGQGASEKLFF
>few|TRBV9|TRBJ2-7|TRBD1
TGTGCCAGCAGCGTAAGACAGGGGGGCGAGCAGTACTTC
CASSVRQGGEQYF
>-|TRBV7-9|TRBJ1-2|-
TGTGCCAGCACCCCCAATCCTAACTATGGCTACACCTTC
CASTPNPNYGYTF
>-|TRBV7-9|TRBJ2-5|TRBD1
TGTGCCAGCAGCCCTGGCGCGGGACAGGGGGCTCAAGAGACCCAGTACTTC
CASSPGAGQGAQETQYF
>-|TRBV6-5|TRBJ1-2|-
TGTGCCAGCAGTTACACTGGGGGAGGGAGCTATGGCTACACCTTC
CASSYTGGGSYGYTF
>-|TRBV4-3|TRBJ1-5|TRBD1
TGCGCCAGCAGCGACAGGGCGAATCAGCCCCAGCATTTT
CASSDRANQPQHF
>-|TRBV9|TRBJ1-3|-
TGTGCCAGCAGCGTAGAGGGGCTGGGAGGAAACACCATATATTTT
CASSVEGLGGNTIYF
>-|TRBV9|TRBJ2-7|TRBD1
TGTGCCAGCAGCCCTGACAGGGGTGGGTCCTACGAGCAGTACTTC
CASSPDRGGSYEQYF
>-|TRBV6-5|TRBJ1-3|TRBD1
TGTGCCACCCGGGACAGGGGGCTGGACACCATATATTTT
CATRDRGLDTIYF
>-|TRBV15|TRBJ1-6|-
TGTGCCACCAGCAGAGACGCGCGGCGAGGCTCCTATAATTCACCCCTCCACTTT
CATSRDARRGSYNSPLHF
>once|TRBV6-4|TRBJ1-2|-
TGTGCCAGCAGGTCAGGGTATGGCTACACCTTC
CASRSGYGYTF
>-|TRBV19|TRBJ1-6|TRBD1
TGTGCCAGCGCGGACAGGATTAATTCACCCCTCCACTTT
CASADRINSPLHF
>once|TRBV12-5|TRBJ1-5|-
TGTGCTAGTGGTTTTGGTACAGGGTGGAGGCAGCCCCAGCATTTT
CASGFGTGWRQPQHF